This T cell receptor (beta chain) was sequenced for a study of cytomegalovirus exposure and HLA in healthy donors. Points on this clone: Antigen: not known.

CDR3 length: 16 residues. CDR1 is SGHDT, CDR2 YYEEEE, per germline. Use of 60 Vbeta and 13 Jbeta primers characterized the PCR. Only in-frame clones appear in the TCRdb table, and some are missing; sequencing was by immunoSEQ multiplex PCR. The sample yields 100,000 to 150,000 clones, about 80% seen once. Study-wide results and caveats: TCR beta chain V- and J-gene trimming was linked, in a later analysis, to a missense variant in DCLRE1C.

The specimen sequenced was PBMCs. This clonotype originated in a male donor in good health and CMV-seronegative. The chain joins TRBV5-6 to TRBJ2-5, with TRBD2 identical over 9 bases. The DNA end lines up better with TRBJ2-7; the J call may be wrong. DNA for the CDR3: TGTGCCAGCAGCTTGACGCTAGCGGGACTCTCCTACGAGCAGTACTTC. It translates to CASSLTLAGLSYEQYF.